The rows below give T cell receptor beta chains drawn from one sample of a study of shared clonotypes between healthy human individuals. Method: immunoSEQ multiplex PCR; TCRdb's copy keeps in-frame clones and lacks some. The table lists about 1 million clones, about 74% of them singletons. Sequencing was performed on memory CD4+ T cells sorted from blood. These receptor sequences come from a man aged 18-30 years in good health. Each CDR3 is given with its conserved first and last residue. D genes are given only for firm matches. Expanded clones are given a class, and other clones once, few, many or no size at all.

V gene	D gene	clone size	J gene	CDR3 protein	CDR3 DNA
TRBV6-6	NA	NA	TRBJ1-1	CASRTEAFF	TGTGCCAGCAGGACCGAAGCTTTCTTT
TRBV30	TRBD1	NA	TRBJ2-7	CAWTGQGASEQYF	TGTGCCTGGACGGGACAGGGGGCCTCCGAGCAGTACTTC
TRBV5-8	TRBD2	NA	TRBJ2-3	CASSFETSGMVPDTQYF	TGTGCCAGCAGCTTTGAGACTAGCGGGATGGTCCCAGATACGCAGTATTTT
TRBV10-3	NA	once	TRBJ2-7	CAISESRRLDATYEQYF	TGTGCCATCAGTGAGTCCCGCCGCCTAGATGCTACCTACGAGCAGTACTTC
TRBV19	NA	NA	TRBJ1-5	CASSVQNNQPQHF	TGTGCCAGTTCCGTCCAGAACAATCAGCCCCAGCATTTT
TRBV5-1	TRBD1	NA	TRBJ2-5	CASSRDRQETQYF	TGCGCCAGCAGCCGGGACAGACAAGAGACCCAGTACTTC
TRBV18	NA	NA	TRBJ2-7	CASSPVAGNEQYF	TGTGCCAGCTCACCGGTGGCGGGGAACGAGCAGTACTTC
TRBV7-9	TRBD2	NA	TRBJ2-3	CASSQTSGSDTQYF	TGTGCCAGCAGCCAAACTAGCGGGAGCGATACGCAGTATTTT
TRBV5-4	NA	NA	TRBJ2-5	CASSLALETQYF	TGTGCCAGCAGCTTGGCCCTAGAGACCCAGTACTTC
TRBV2	NA	few	TRBJ1-2	CASSFDYGYTF	TGTGCCAGCAGTTTCGACTATGGCTACACCTTC
TRBV30	NA	once	TRBJ2-5	CAWGAVRETQYF	TGTGCCTGGGGGGCAGTGCGGGAGACCCAGTACTTC
TRBV30	NA	NA	TRBJ2-5	CAWSLGRETQYF	TGTGCCTGGAGCCTAGGAAGAGAGACCCAGTACTTC
TRBV5-5	TRBD1	few	TRBJ1-5	CASSSIPGQGNQPQHF	TGTGCCAGCAGCTCTATACCCGGACAGGGCAATCAGCCCCAGCATTTT
TRBV7-2	NA	NA	TRBJ2-7	CASSLEGSSYEQYF	TGTGCCAGCAGCTTAGAGGGGAGCTCCTACGAGCAGTACTTC
TRBV7-2	NA	NA	TRBJ2-7	CASAGFGEQYF	TGTGCCTCTGCAGGGTTTGGGGAGCAGTACTTC
TRBV28	NA	NA	TRBJ2-7	CASSSNSYLTSYEQYF	TGTGCCAGCAGTTCGAACAGCTACCTTACCTCCTACGAGCAGTACTTC
TRBV12-5	NA	NA	TRBJ2-2	CASGLEGANTGELFF	TGTGCTAGTGGTTTGGAGGGGGCGAACACCGGGGAGCTGTTTTTT
TRBV5-1	TRBD2	NA	TRBJ2-5	CASSPIAGTETQYF	TGCGCCAGCAGCCCAATAGCGGGGACAGAGACCCAGTACTTC
TRBV6-1	TRBD1	NA	TRBJ2-2	CASLNRGVTGELFF	TGTGCCAGTCTGAACAGGGGGGTGACCGGGGAGCTGTTTTTT
TRBV5-5	NA	NA	TRBJ2-6	CASSLGFAERSGANVLTF	TGTGCCAGCAGCTTGGGTTTCGCAGAAAGGTCTGGGGCCAACGTCCTGACTTTC
TRBV5-1	NA	once	TRBJ2-2	CASSFGYTGELFF	TGCGCCAGCAGCTTCGGTTATACCGGGGAGCTGTTTTTT
TRBV18	TRBD1	NA	TRBJ1-2	CASSPRDRGDGYTF	TGTGCCAGCTCACCCCGGGACAGGGGAGATGGCTACACCTTC
TRBV5-1	NA	NA	TRBJ1-2	CASSFEDYGYTF	TGCGCCAGCAGCTTTGAGGATTATGGCTACACCTTC
TRBV5-6	NA	NA	TRBJ1-6	CASSLVGALNGSPLHF	TGTGCCAGCAGCTTAGTTGGGGCACTGAATGGTTCACCCCTCCACTTT
TRBV6-5	NA	few	TRBJ1-1	CAISAQGSGTEAFF	TGTGCCATCAGTGCTCAGGGGTCGGGCACTGAAGCTTTCTTT
TRBV9	NA	NA	TRBJ2-7	CASSPEGLSDEQYF	TGTGCCAGCAGCCCTGAGGGACTCTCTGACGAGCAGTACTTC
TRBV6-6	NA	NA	TRBJ2-7	CASSYSGEAAYEQYF	TGTGCCAGCAGTTACTCGGGGGAGGCGGCCTACGAGCAGTACTTC
TRBV6-5	TRBD1	NA	TRBJ1-6	CASSSTSGGNSPLHF	TGTGCCAGCAGCTCCACCTCAGGGGGGAATTCACCCCTCCACTTT
TRBV30	NA	NA	TRBJ2-7	CAWSVGTYSYEQYF	TGTGCCTGGAGTGTCGGGACTTACTCCTACGAGCAGTACTTC
TRBV25-1	NA	NA	TRBJ1-3	CASKQTGIGNTIYF	TGTGCCAGCAAACAAACAGGGATCGGAAACACCATATATTTT
TRBV5-1	NA	NA	TRBJ1-1	CASSLLSINTEAFF	TGCGCCAGCAGCTTGTTGTCCATAAACACTGAAGCTTTCTTT
TRBV28	TRBD1	NA	TRBJ1-3	CASRGDRKIGNTIYF	TGTGCCAGCAGGGGGGACAGGAAGATCGGAAACACCATATATTTT
TRBV19	TRBD2	NA	TRBJ2-1	CASGRGLNEQFF	TGTGCCAGCGGGAGGGGCTTGAATGAGCAGTTCTTC
TRBV7-9	TRBD2	NA	TRBJ2-7	CASSLIGSGNVYEQYF	TGTGCCAGCAGCTTAATCGGTAGCGGGAACGTCTACGAGCAGTACTTC
TRBV11-2	TRBD2	few	TRBJ2-7	CASSSLAGGRYEQYF	TGTGCCAGCAGCTCCTTAGCGGGAGGACGATACGAGCAGTACTTC
TRBV30	TRBD1	many	TRBJ2-2	CAWNRDSPGELFF	TGTGCCTGGAACCGGGACAGTCCCGGGGAGCTGTTTTTT
TRBV7-2	TRBD1	NA	TRBJ2-7	CASSKGLGTGSYEQYF	TGTGCCAGCAGCAAAGGGCTAGGGACAGGGTCCTACGAGCAGTACTTC
TRBV28	NA	NA	TRBJ2-7	CASSLRRSYEQYF	TGTGCCAGCAGTTTGAGGCGGAGCTACGAGCAGTACTTC
TRBV19	NA	NA	TRBJ2-2	CASSRGTATKNTGELFF	TGTGCCAGTAGTCGTGGGACGGCTACGAAGAACACCGGGGAGCTGTTTTTT
TRBV5-1	NA	NA	TRBJ1-2	CASSPLRLTDGYTF	TGCGCCAGCAGCCCCCTCCGCCTGACGGATGGCTACACCTTC
TRBV20-1	NA	NA	TRBJ2-5	CSAEPQETQYF	TGCAGTGCAGAGCCGCAAGAGACCCAGTACTTC
TRBV21-1	NA	NA	TRBJ1-2	CASSKYSGVGRGYTF	TGTGCCAGCAGCAAATATTCGGGAGTCGGGAGGGGCTACACCTTC
TRBV29-1	TRBD1	NA	TRBJ1-5	CSVRTGNSNQPQHF	TGCAGCGTTCGGACAGGGAATAGCAATCAGCCCCAGCATTTT
TRBV5-1	NA	NA	TRBJ2-3	CASSLDAASTDTQYF	TGCGCCAGCAGCTTGGATGCGGCTAGCACAGATACGCAGTATTTT
TRBV7-2	NA	NA	TRBJ1-5	CASSLAREQPQHF	TGTGCCAGCAGCTTAGCGCGGGAACAGCCCCAGCATTTT
TRBV27	NA	NA	TRBJ1-1	CASRSQVPNTEAFF	TGTGCCAGCAGATCGCAGGTCCCGAACACTGAAGCTTTCTTT
TRBV30	TRBD2	few	TRBJ2-1	CAWMGLAGNEQFF	TGTGCCTGGATGGGGCTAGCGGGCAATGAGCAGTTCTTC
TRBV2	NA	NA	TRBJ2-3	CASNLAADTQYF	TGTGCCAGCAATTTAGCGGCGGATACGCAGTATTTT
TRBV18	NA	NA	TRBJ2-3	CASSPQEPGLDTQYF	TGTGCCAGCTCACCACAAGAGCCCGGACTAGATACGCAGTATTTT
TRBV7-9	TRBD2	NA	TRBJ2-5	CASSPGLAGVGETQYF	TGTGCCAGCAGCCCGGGACTAGCGGGAGTCGGAGAGACCCAGTACTTC